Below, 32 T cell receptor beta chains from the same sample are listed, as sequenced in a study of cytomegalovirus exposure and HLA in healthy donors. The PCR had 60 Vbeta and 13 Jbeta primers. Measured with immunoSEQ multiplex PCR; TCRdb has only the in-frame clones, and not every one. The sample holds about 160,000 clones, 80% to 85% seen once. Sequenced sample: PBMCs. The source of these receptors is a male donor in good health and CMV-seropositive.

CDR3 nucleotide sequence: TGTGCCAGCAGCTTACAACGGATGCGGGTCGGGCAAGAGACCCAGTACTTC. Its translation: CASSLQRMRVGQETQYF. This rearrangement joins TRBV7-9 to TRBJ2-5; D may be TRBD2 (5 bases). The CDR3 consists of 17 residues. Germline CDR1 and CDR2: SEHNR and FQNEAQ (reference sequence). The germline V and J ends were trimmed by 2 bases and 2 bases, with 18 bases remaining between them.

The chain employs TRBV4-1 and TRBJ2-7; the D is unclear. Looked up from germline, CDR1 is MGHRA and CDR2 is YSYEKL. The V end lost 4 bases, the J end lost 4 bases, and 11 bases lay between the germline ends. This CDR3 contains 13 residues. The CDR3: CASSRPLDYEQYF. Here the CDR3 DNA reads TGCGCCAGCAGCCGGCCTCTCGATTACGAGCAGTACTTC.

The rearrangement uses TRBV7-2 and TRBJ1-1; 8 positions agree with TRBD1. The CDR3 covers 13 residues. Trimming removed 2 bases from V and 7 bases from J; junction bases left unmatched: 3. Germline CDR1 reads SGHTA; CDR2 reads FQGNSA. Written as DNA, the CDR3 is TGTGCCAGCAGCTTACAAGACAGGGGTGAAGCTTTCTTT. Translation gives CASSLQDRGEAFF.

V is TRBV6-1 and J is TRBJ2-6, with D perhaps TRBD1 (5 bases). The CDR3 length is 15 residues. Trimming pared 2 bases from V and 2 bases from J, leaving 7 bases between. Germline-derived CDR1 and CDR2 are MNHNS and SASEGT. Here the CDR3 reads CASSEKGTGANVLTF. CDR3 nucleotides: TGTGCCAGCAGTGAAAAGGGGACTGGGGCCAACGTCCTGACTTTC.

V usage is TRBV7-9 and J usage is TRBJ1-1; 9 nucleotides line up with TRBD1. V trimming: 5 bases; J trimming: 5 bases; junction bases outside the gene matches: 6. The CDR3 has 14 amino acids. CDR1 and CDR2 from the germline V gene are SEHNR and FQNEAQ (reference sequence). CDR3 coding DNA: TGTGCCAGCAGCCCGGGACAGGGTTTGACTGAAGCTTTCTTT. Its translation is CASSPGQGLTEAFF.

The CDR3 region is CAWTTKSDRGQPQHF. For the CDR3, the DNA is TGTGCCTGGACCACCAAATCGGACAGGGGCCAGCCCCAGCATTTT. This chain uses TRBV30 with TRBJ1-5, with TRBD1 identical over 9 bases. There are 15 residues in the CDR3. J gave up 7 bases and V 4 bases, and 11 bases lay outside the gene matches. Germline V gives CDR1 GTSNPN, CDR2 SVGIG (reference sequence).

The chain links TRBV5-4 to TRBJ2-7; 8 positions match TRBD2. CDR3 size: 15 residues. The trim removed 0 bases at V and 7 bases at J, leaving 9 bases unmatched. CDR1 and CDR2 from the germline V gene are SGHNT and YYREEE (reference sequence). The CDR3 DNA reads TGTGCCAGCAGCTTGGAGGGACTAGGGGACCGGGAGCAGTACTTC. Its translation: CASSLEGLGDREQYF. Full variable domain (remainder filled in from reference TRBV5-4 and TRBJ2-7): ETGVTQSPTHLIKTRGQQVTLRCSSQSGHNTVSWYQQALGQGPQFIFQYYREEENGRGNFPPRFSGLQFPNYSSELNVNALELDDSALYLCASSLEGLGDREQYFGPGTRLTVT.

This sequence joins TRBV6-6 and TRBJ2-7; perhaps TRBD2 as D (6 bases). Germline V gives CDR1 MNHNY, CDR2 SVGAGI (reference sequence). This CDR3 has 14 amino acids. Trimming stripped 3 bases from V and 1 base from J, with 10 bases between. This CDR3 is CASSYGGNSYEQYF. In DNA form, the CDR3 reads TGTGCCAGCAGTTATGGGGGGAATTCCTACGAGCAGTACTTC.

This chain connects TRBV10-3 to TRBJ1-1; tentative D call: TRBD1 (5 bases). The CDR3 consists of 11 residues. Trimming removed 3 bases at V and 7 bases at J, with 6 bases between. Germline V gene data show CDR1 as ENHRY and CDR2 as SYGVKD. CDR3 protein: CAISDRVEAFF. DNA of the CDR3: TGTGCCATCAGTGACAGGGTTGAAGCTTTCTTT.

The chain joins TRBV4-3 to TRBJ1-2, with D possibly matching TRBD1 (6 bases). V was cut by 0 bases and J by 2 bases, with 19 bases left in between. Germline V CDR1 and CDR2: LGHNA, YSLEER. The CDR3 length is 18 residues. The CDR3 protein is CASSQEFSRTAPNYGYTF. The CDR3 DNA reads TGCGCCAGCAGCCAAGAATTTTCCCGGACAGCTCCCAACTATGGCTACACCTTC.

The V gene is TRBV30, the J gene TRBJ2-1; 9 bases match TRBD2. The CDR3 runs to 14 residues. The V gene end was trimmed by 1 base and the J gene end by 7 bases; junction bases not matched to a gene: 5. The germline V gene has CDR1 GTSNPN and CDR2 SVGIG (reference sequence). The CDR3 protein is CAWSGGGARNEQFF. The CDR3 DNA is TGTGCCTGGAGTGGCGGGGGGGCGCGGAATGAGCAGTTCTTC. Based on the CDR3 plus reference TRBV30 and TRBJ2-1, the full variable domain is SQTIHQWPATLVQPVGSPLSLECTVEGTSNPNLYWYRQAAGRGLQLLFYSVGIGQISSEVPQNLSASRPQDRQFILSSKKLLLSDSGFYLCAWSGGGARNEQFFGPGTRLTVL.

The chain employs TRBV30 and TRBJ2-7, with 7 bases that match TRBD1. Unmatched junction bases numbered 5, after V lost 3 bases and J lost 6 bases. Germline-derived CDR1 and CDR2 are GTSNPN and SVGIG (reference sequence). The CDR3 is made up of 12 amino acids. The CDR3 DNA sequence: TGTGCCTGGAGGCAGACAGGGAGCGAGCAGTACTTC. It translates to CAWRQTGSEQYF.

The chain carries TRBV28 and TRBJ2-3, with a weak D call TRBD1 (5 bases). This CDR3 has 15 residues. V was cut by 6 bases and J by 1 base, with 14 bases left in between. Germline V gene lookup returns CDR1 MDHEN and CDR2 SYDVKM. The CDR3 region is CASSQGLLRTDTQYF. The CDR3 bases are TGTGCCAGCAGCCAGGGATTACTTCGCACAGATACGCAGTATTTT.

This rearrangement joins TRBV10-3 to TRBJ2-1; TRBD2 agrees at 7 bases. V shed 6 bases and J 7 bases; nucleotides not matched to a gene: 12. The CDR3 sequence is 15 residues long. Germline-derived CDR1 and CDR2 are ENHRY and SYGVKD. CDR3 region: CAIRVRAGEVNEQFF. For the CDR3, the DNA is TGTGCCATCAGGGTAAGGGCGGGAGAGGTTAATGAGCAGTTCTTC.

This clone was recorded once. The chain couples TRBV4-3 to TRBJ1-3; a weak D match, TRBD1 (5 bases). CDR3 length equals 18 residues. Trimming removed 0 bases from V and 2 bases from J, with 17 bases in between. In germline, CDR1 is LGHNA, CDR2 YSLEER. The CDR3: CASSQDTLAGRTGNTIYF. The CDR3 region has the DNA TGCGCCAGCAGCCAAGATACACTGGCGGGACGGACTGGAAACACCATATATTTT.

In DNA, the CDR3 is TGTGCCAGCTCAGGGGACACAGGGGGCAACACTGGGGCCAACGTCCTGACTTTC. It encodes CASSGDTGGNTGANVLTF. The chain employs TRBV18 and TRBJ2-6; 9 bases line up with TRBD1. Germline assignment: CDR1 KGHSH and CDR2 LQKENI. The V gene end was trimmed by 5 bases and the J gene end by 2 bases; junction bases not matched to a gene: 10. This CDR3 has 18 residues.

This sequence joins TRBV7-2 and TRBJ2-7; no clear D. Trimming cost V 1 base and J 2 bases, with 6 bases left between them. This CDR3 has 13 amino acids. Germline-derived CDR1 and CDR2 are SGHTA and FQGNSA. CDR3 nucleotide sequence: TGTGCCAGCAGCTTAGGAGGAACCTACGAGCAGTACTTC. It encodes CASSLGGTYEQYF.

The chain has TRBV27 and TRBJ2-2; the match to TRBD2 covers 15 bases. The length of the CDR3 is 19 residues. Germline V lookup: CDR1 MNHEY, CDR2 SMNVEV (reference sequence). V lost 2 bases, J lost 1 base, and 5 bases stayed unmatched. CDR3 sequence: CASSLVGLAGGLNTGELFF. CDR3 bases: TGTGCCAGCAGTTTAGTAGGACTAGCGGGAGGGCTGAACACCGGGGAGCTGTTTTTT.

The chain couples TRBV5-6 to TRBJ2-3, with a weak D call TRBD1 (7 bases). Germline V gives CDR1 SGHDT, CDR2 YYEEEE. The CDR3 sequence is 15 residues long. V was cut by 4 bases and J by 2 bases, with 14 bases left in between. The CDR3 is CASSAGQHPTDTQYF. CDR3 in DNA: TGTGCCAGCAGCGCGGGACAGCACCCCACAGATACGCAGTATTTT.

CDR3 sequence reads: CASSLALGEYGYTF. CDR3 bases: TGTGCCAGCAGCTTAGCCCTCGGGGAGTATGGCTACACCTTC. This sequence joins TRBV7-2 and TRBJ1-2; unclear D gene. The CDR3 is made up of 14 amino acids. The V end lost 0 bases, the J end lost 5 bases, and 10 bases lay between the germline ends. Looked up from germline, CDR1 is SGHTA and CDR2 is FQGNSA.

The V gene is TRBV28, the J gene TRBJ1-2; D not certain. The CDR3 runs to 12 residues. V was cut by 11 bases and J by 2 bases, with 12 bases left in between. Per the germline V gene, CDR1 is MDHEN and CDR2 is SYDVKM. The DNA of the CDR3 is TGTGCCCTTCCGAGGGCAAACTATGGCTACACCTTC. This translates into CALPRANYGYTF.

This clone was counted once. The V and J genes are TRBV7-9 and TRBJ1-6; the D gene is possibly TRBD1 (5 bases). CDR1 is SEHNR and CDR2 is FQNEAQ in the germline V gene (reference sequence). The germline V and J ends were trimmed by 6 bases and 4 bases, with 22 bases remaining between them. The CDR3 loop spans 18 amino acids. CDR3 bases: TGTGCCAGCAGTCCTCTTCAAGGGCAGGGAAAGTATAATTCACCCCTCCACTTT. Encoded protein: CASSPLQGQGKYNSPLHF.

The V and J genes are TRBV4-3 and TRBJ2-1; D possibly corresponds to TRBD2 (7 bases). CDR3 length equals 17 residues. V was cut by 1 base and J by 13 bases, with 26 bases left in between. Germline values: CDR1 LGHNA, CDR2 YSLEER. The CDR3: CASSQGGPRGSGIVQFF. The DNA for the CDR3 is TGCGCCAGCAGCCAAGGGGGGCCAAGGGGAAGCGGGATCGTACAGTTCTTC.

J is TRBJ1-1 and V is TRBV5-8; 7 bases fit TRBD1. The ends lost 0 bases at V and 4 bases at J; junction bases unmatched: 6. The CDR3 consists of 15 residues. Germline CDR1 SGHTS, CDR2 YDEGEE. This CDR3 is CASSLGETGRTEAFF. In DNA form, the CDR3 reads TGTGCCAGCAGCTTGGGGGAGACAGGGCGCACTGAAGCTTTCTTT.

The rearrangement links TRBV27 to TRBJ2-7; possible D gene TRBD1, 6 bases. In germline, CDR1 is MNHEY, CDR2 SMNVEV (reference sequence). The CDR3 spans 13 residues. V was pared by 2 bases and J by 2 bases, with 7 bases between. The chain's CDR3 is CASSLGGPYEQYF. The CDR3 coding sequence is TGTGCCAGCAGTTTAGGGGGCCCCTACGAGCAGTACTTC.

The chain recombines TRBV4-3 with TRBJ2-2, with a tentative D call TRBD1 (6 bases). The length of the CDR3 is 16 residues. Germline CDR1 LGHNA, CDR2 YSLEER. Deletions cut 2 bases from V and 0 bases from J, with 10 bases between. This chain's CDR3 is CASSQRGYPNTGELFF. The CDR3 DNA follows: TGCGCCAGCAGCCAAAGGGGGTATCCGAACACCGGGGAGCTGTTTTTT.

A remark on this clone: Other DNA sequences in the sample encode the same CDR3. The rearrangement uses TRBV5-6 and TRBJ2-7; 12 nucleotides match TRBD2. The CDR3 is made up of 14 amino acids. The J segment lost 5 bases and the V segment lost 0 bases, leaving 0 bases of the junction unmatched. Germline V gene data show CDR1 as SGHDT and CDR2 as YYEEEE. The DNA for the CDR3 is TGTGCCAGCAGCTTGGGACTAGCGGGAGACGAGCAGTACTTC. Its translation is CASSLGLAGDEQYF.

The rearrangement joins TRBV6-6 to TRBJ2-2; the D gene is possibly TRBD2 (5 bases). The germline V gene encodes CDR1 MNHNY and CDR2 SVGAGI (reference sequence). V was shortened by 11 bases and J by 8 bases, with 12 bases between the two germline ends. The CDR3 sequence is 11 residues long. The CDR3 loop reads CAASRGGELFF. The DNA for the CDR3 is TGTGCCGCCTCAAGAGGGGGGGAGCTGTTTTTT.

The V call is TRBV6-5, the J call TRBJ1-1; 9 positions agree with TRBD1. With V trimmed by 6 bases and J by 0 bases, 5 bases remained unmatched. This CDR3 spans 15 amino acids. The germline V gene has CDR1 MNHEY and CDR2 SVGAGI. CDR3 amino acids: CASRRRDRVNTEAFF. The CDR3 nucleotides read TGTGCCAGCAGGCGGAGGGACAGGGTGAACACTGAAGCTTTCTTT.

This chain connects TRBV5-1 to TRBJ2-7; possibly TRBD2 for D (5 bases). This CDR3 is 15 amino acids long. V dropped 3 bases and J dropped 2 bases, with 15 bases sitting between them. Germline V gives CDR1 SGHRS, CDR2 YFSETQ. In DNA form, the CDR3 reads TGCGCCAGCAGCTATCTACCGGGAATAGCCTACGAGCAGTACTTC. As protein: CASSYLPGIAYEQYF.

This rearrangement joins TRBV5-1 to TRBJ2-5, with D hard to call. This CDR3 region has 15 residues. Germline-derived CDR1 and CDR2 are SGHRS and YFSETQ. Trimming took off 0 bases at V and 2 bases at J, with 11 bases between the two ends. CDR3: CASSLDPGLQETQYF. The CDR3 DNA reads TGCGCCAGCAGCTTGGACCCGGGTTTGCAAGAGACCCAGTACTTC.

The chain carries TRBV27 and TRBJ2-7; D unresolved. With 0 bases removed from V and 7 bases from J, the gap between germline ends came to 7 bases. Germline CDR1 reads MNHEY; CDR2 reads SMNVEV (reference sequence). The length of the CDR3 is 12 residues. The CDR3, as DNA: TGTGCCAGCAGTTTATCGGGCCGTGAGCAGTACTTC. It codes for CASSLSGREQYF.